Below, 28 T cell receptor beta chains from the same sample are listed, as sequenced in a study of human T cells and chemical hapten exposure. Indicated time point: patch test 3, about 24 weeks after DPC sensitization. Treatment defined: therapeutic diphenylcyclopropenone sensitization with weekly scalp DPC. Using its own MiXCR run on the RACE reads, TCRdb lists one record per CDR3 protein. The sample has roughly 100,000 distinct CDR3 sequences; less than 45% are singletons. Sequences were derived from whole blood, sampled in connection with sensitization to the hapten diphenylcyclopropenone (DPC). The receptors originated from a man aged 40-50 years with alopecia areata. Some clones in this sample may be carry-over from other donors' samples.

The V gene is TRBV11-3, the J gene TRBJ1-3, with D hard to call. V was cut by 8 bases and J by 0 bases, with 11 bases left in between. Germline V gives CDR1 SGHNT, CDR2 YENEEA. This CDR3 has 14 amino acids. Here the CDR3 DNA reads TGTGCCAGCCGCGACTACACCTCTGGAAACACCATATATTTT. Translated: CASRDYTSGNTIYF. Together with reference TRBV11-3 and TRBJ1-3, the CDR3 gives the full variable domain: EAGVVQSPRYKIIEKKQPVAFWCNPISGHNTLYWYLQNLGQGPELLIRYENEEAVDDSQLPKDRFSAERLKGVDSTLKIQPAELGDSAVYLCASRDYTSGNTIYFGEGSWLTVV.

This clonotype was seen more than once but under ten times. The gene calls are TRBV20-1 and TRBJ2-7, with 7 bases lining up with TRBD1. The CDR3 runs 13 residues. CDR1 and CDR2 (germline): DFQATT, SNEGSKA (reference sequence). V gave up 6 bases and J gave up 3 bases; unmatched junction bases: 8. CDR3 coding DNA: TGCAGTGCGAGCCTCCGGACAGGCTACGAGCAGTACTTC. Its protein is CSASLRTGYEQYF.

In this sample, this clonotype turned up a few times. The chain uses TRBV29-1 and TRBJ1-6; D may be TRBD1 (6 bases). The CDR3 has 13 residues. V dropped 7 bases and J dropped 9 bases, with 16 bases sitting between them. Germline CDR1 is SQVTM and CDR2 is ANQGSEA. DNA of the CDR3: TGCAGCGCGGGGGCAGGGAGTGGTTCACCCCTCCACTTT. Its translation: CSAGAGSGSPLHF.

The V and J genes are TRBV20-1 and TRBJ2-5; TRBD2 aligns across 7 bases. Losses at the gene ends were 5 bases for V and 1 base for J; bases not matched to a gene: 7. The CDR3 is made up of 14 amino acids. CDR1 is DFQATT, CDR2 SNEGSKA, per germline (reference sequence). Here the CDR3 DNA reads TGCAGTGCTCTACTGGGAGGGCCCCAAGAGACCCAGTACTTC. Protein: CSALLGGPQETQYF.

The CDR3 reads CASSWRETGNTGELFF. CDR3 nucleotides: TGTGCCAGCAGTTGGCGCGAGACAGGGAACACCGGGGAGCTGTTTTTT. V usage is TRBV27 and J usage is TRBJ2-2; possibly TRBD1 for D (6 bases). The germline V and J ends were trimmed by 4 bases and 1 base, with 13 bases remaining between them. CDR3 length: 16 amino acids. The germline V gene encodes CDR1 MNHEY and CDR2 SMNVEV (reference sequence).

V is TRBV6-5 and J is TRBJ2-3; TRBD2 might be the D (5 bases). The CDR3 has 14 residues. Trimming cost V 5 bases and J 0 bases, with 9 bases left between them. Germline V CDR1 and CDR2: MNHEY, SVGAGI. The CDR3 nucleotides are TGTGCCAGCAGTAACACTAGAAGCACAGATACGCAGTATTTT. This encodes CASSNTRSTDTQYF.

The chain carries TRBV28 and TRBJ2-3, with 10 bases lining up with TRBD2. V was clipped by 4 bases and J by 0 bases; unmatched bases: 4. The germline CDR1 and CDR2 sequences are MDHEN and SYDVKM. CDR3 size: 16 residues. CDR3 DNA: TGTGCCAGCAGTTCCGGGACTAGCGCTAGCACAGATACGCAGTATTTT. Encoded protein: CASSSGTSASTDTQYF.

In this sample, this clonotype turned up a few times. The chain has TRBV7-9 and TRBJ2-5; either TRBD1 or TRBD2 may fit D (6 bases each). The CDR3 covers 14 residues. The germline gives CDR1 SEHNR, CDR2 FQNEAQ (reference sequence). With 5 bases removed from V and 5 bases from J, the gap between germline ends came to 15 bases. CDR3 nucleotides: TGTGCCAGCAGCCCGGAACAGGGACTGGAGACCCAGTACTTC. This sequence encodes CASSPEQGLETQYF.

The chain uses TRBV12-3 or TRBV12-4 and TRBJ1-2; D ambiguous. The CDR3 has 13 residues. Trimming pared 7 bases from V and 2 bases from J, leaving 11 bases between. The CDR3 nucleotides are TGTGCCAGCACCCTAGGACCGAACTATGGCTACACCTTC. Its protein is CASTLGPNYGYTF.

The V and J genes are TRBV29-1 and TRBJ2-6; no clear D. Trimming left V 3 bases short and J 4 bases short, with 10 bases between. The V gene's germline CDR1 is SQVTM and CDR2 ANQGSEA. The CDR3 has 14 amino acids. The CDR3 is CSVEFPEGANVLTF. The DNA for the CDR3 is TGCAGCGTTGAGTTCCCCGAGGGGGCCAACGTCCTGACTTTC.

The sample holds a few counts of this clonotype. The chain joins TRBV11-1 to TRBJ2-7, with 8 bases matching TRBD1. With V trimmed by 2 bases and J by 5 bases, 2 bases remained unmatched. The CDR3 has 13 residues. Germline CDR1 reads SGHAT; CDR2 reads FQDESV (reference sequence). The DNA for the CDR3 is TGTGCCAGCAGCTTAACAGGGGGAGACGAGCAGTACTTC. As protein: CASSLTGGDEQYF.

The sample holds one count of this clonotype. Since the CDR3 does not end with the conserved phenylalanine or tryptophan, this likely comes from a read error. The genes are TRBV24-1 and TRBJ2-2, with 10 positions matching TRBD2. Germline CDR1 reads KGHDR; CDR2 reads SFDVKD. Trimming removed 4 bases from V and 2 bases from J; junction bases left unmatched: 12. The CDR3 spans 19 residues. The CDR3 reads CATSDHWTSGRANTGELFY. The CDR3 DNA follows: TGTGCCACCAGTGACCACTGGACTAGCGGACGAGCTAACACCGGGGAGCTGTTTTAT.

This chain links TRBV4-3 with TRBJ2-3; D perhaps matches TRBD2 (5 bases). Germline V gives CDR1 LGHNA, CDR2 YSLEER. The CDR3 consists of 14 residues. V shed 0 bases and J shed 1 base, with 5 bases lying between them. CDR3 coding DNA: TGCGCCAGCAGCCAAGATAGCGGCACAGATACGCAGTATTTT. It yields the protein CASSQDSGTDTQYF.

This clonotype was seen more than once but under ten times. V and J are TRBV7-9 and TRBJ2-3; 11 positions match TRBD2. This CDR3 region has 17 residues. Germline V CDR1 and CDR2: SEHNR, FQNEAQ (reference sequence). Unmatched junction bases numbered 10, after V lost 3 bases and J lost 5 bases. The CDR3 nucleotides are TGTGCCAGCAGCTTCTATCTAGCGGGAGGCGGCAAAGATACGCAGTATTTT. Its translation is CASSFYLAGGGKDTQYF.

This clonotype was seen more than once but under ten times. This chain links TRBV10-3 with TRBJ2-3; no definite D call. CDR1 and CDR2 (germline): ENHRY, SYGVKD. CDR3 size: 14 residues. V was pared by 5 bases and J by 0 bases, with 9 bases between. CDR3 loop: CAISFVGSTDTQYF. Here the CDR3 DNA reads TGTGCCATCAGTTTCGTAGGGAGCACAGATACGCAGTATTTT.

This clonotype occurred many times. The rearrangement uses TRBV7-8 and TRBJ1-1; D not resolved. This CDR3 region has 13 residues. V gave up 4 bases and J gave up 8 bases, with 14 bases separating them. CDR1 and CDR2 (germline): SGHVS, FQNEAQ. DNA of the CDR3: TGTGCCAGCAGCTCCTTCGGGGATGGAGAAGCTTTCTTT. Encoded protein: CASSSFGDGEAFF. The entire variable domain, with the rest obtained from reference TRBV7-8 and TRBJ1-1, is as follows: GAGVSQSPRYKVAKRGQDVALRCDPISGHVSLFWYQQALGQGPEFLTYFQNEAQLDKSGLPSDRFFAERPEGSVSTLKIQRTQQEDSAVYLCASSSFGDGEAFFGQGTRLTVV.

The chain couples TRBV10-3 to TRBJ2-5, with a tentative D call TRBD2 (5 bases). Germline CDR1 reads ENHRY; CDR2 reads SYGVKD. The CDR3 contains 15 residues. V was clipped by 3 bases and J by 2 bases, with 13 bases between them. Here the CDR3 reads CAISERGIGQETQYF. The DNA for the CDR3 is TGTGCCATCAGTGAACGGGGAATCGGACAAGAGACCCAGTACTTC.

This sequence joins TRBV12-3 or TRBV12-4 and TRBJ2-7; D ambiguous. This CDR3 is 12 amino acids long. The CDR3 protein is CASSFRYYGQYV. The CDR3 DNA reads TGTGCCAGCAGTTTCCGATATTACGGGCAGTACGTC.

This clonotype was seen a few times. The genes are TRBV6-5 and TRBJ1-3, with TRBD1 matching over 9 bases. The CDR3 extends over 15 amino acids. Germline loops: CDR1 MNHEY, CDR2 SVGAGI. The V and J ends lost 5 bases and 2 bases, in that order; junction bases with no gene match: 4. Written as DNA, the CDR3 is TGTGCCAGCAGTAGACAGGGGGTCCCTGGAAACACCATATATTTT. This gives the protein CASSRQGVPGNTIYF.

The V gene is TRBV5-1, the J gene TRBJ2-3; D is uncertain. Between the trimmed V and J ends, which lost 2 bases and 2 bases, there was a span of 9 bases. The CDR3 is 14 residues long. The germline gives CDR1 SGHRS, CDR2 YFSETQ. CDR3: CASSFSSPTDTQYF. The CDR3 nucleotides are TGCGCCAGCAGCTTTAGTTCGCCCACAGATACGCAGTATTTT.

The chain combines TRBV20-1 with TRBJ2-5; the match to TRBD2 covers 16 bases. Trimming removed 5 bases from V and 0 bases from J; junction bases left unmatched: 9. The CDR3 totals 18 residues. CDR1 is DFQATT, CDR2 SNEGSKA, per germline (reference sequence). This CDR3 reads CSAPAGLAGGTYQETQYF. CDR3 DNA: TGCAGTGCTCCCGCGGGACTAGCGGGAGGGACCTACCAAGAGACCCAGTACTTC.

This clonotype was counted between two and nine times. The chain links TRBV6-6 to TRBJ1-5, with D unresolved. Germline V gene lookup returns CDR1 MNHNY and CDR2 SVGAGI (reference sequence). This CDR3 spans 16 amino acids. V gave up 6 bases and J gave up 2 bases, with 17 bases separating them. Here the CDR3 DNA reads TGTGCCAGCAGGAATAAGCGGGGTGAGGGCAATCAGCCCCAGCATTTT. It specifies CASRNKRGEGNQPQHF.

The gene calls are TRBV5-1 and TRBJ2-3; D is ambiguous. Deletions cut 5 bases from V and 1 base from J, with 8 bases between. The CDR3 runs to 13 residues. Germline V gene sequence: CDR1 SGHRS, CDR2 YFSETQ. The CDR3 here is CASSMPGTDTQYF. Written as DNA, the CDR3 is TGCGCCAGCAGTATGCCAGGCACAGATACGCAGTATTTT. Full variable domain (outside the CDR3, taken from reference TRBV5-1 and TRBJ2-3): KAGVTQTPRYLIKTRGQQVTLSCSPISGHRSVSWYQQTPGQGLQFLFEYFSETQRNKGNFPGRFSGRQFSNSRSEMNVSTLELGDSALYLCASSMPGTDTQYFGPGTRLTVL.

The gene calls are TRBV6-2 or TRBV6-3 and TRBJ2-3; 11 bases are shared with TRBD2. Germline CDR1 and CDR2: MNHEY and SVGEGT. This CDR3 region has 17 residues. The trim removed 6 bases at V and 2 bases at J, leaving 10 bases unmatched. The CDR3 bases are TGTGCCAGCAGCCCTAACCGACTAGCGGGATTCACAGATACGCAGTATTTT. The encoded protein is CASSPNRLAGFTDTQYF.

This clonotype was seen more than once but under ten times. Here the CDR3 DNA reads TGTGCCAGCAGTTACCTCAAACTCGGATCAGGTCCTAACTATGGCTACACCTTC. This codes for CASSYLKLGSGPNYGYTF. The rearrangement uses TRBV6-5 and TRBJ1-2; D ambiguous. The CDR3 runs to 18 residues. Germline V gene data show CDR1 as MNHEY and CDR2 as SVGAGI. V was cut by 2 bases and J by 0 bases, with 19 bases left in between.

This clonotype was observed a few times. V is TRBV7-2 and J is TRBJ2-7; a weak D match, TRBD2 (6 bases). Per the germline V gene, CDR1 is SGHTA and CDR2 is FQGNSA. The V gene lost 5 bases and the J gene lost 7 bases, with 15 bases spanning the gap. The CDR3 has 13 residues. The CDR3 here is CASSGGTPGEQYF. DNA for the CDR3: TGTGCCAGCAGCGGTGGGACTCCGGGGGAGCAGTACTTC.

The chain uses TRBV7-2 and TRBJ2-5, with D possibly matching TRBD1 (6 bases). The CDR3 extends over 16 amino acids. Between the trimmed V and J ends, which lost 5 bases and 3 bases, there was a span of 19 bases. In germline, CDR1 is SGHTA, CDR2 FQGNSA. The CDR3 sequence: CASSILQGSVEETQYF. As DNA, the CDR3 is TGTGCCAGCAGCATCTTGCAGGGGTCCGTGGAAGAGACCCAGTACTTC.

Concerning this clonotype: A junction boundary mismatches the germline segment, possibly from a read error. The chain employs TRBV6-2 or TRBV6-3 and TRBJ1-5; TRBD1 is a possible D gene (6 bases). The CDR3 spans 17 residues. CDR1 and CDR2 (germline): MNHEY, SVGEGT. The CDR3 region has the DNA TGTGCCAGCAGGACCAACAGGGTCGGGAATGTCAATCGGCCCCAGCATTTT. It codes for CASRTNRVGNVNRPQHF.